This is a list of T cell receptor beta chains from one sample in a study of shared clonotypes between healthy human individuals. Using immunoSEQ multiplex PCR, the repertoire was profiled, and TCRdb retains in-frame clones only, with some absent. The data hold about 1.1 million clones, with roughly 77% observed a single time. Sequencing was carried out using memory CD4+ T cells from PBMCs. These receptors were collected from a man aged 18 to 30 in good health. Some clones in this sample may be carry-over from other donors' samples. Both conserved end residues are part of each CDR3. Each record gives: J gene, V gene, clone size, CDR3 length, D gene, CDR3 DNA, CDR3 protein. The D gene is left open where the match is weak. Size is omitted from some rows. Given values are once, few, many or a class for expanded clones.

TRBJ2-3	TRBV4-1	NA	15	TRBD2	TGCGCCAGCAGCCGCGGGACTAGCGGCACAGATACGCAGTATTTT	CASSRGTSGTDTQYF
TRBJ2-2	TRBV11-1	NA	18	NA	TGTGCCAGCACCCCCCCGGCATTCGGCGGAGGGGGAACCGGGGAGCTGTTTTTT	CASTPPAFGGGGTGELFF
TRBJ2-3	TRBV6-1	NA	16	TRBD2	TGTGCCAGCAGTGAGACTAGCGGGAAGAGCACAGATACGCAGTATTTT	CASSETSGKSTDTQYF
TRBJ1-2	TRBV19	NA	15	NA	TGTGCCAGTAGTAAGGGGGGAGGCGGCCCCTATGGCTACACCTTC	CASSKGGGGPYGYTF
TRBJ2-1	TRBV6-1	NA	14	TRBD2	TGTGCCAGCAGGGCTAGCGGGAGGGATTATGAGCAGTTCTTC	CASRASGRDYEQFF
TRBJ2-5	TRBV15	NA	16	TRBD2	TGTGCCACCAGCAGAGGTCTAGCGGGAGATTACGAGACCCAGTACTTC	CATSRGLAGDYETQYF
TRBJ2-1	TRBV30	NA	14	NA	TGTGCCTGGACCATCTGGGGGCCTTACAATGAGCAGTTCTTC	CAWTIWGPYNEQFF
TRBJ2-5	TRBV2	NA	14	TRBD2	TGTGCCAGCAGTGGTGTCCCGGGGGGGGAGACCCAGTACTTC	CASSGVPGGETQYF
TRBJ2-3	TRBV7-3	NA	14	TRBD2	TGTGCCAGCAGCTTAGGGACTAGCGGCCGACCGGAGTATTTT	CASSLGTSGRPEYF
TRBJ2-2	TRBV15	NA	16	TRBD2	TGTGCCACCAGCAGTGACTCCGGGGGGGACACCGGGGAGCTGTTTTTT	CATSSDSGGDTGELFF
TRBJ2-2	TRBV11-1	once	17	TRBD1	TGTGCCAGCAGCTTACGGGGACAGGGGTCGCAGGCCGGGGAGCTGTTTTTT	CASSLRGQGSQAGELFF
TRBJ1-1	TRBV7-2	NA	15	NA	TGTGCCAGCAGCAGACGGAATGGGGGGAACACTGAAGCTTTCTTT	CASSRRNGGNTEAFF
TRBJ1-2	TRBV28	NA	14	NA	TGTGCCAGCAGTTTTGGGTCTCTGGGGGGTGGCTACACCTTC	CASSFGSLGGGYTF
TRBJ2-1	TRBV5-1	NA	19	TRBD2	TGCGCCAGCTATAGCCTGGGACAGAGGACTAGCGGGAGAACCAATGAGCAGTTCTTC	CASYSLGQRTSGRTNEQFF
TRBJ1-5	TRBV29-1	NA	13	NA	TGCAGCGTTGAATCAGGGGCAGGTCAGCCCCAGCATTTT	CSVESGAGQPQHF